This T cell receptor beta chain comes out of a study of shared clonotypes between healthy human individuals. About this clone itself: Its antigen is not known.

Study-wide results and caveats: It was observed that roughly 5.4% of naive CD4 clonotypes were shared across several donors.

The method was immunoSEQ multiplex PCR; TCRdb's version includes in-frame clones alone and lacks a portion of them. The sample lists 1,500,000 or so clones; roughly 95% were seen once. The germline V and J ends were trimmed by 3 bases and 4 bases, with 19 bases remaining between them. The CDR3 extends over 16 amino acids. Germline V gene sequence: CDR1 SGHNT, CDR2 YYREEE (reference sequence). This receptor was identified in a man aged 25-45 years in good health. Sequenced: naive CD4+ T cells sorted from blood. Subset indicated: CD45RA+ positively selected. The gene calls are TRBV5-4 and TRBJ2-5, with D possibly matching TRBD2 (6 bases). The DNA of the CDR3 is TGTGCCAGCAGCTACGGGACTTCCCAAATGCGAGAGACCCAGTACTTC. This encodes CASSYGTSQMRETQYF.